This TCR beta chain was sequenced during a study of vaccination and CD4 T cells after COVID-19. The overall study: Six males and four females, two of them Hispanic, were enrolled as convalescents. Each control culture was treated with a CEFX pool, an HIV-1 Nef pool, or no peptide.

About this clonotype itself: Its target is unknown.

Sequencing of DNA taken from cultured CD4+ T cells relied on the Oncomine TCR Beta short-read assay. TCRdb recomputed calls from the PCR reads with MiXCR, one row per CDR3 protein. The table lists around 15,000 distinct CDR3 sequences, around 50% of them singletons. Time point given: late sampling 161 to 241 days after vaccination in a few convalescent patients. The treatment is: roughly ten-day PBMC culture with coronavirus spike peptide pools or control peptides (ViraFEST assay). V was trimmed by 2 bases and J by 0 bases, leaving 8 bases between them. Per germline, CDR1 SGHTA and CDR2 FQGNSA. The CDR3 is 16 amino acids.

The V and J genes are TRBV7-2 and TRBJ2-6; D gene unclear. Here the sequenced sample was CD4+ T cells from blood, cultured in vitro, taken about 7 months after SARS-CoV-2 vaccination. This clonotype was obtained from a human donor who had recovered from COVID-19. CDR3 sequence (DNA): TGTGCCAGCAGCTTACATGGCGTCTCTGGGGCCAACGTCCTGACTTTC. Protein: CASSLHGVSGANVLTF.